Below, 32 T cell receptor beta chains from the same sample are listed, as sequenced in a study of cytomegalovirus exposure and HLA in healthy donors. Some clones are missing from TCRdb's copy, which holds only in-frame ones; the method was immunoSEQ multiplex PCR. The sample records some 83,000 clones, roughly 94% being singletons. The sequencing input was PBMCs. The receptors derive from a woman aged 18 to 35 in good health and CMV-seronegative.

V usage is TRBV27 and J usage is TRBJ2-1; D might be TRBD1 (5 bases). Germline lookup yields CDR1 MNHEY and CDR2 SMNVEV (reference sequence). The V gene lost 2 bases and the J gene lost 0 bases, with 8 bases spanning the gap. The CDR3 covers 15 residues. CDR3 residues: CASSLQGNSYNEQFF. CDR3 nucleotide sequence: TGTGCCAGCAGTTTACAGGGTAACTCCTACAATGAGCAGTTCTTC.

The genes are TRBV7-9 and TRBJ2-5, with D possibly matching TRBD1 (5 bases). The CDR3 covers 13 residues. CDR1 SEHNR and CDR2 FQNEAQ come from the germline V gene (reference sequence). Trimming removed 7 bases from V and 2 bases from J, with 11 bases in between. In DNA, the CDR3 is TGTGCCAGCACCCGCTCAGGGCAAGAGACCCAGTACTTC. Amino acids: CASTRSGQETQYF.

The V and J genes are TRBV15 and TRBJ2-1; D possibly corresponds to TRBD2 (5 bases). The ends were cut back, 0 bases at V and 6 bases at J, with 15 bases in the middle. Germline loops: CDR1 LNHNV, CDR2 YYDKDF (reference sequence). This CDR3 is built from 16 residues. CDR3: CATSRDLLVSGNEQFF. In DNA, the CDR3 is TGTGCCACCAGCAGAGATCTACTAGTTTCTGGCAATGAGCAGTTCTTC.

This CDR3 is CASTEEGFSEAFF. DNA of the CDR3: TGTGCCAGCACCGAGGAGGGTTTCAGTGAAGCTTTCTTT. The gene calls are TRBV2 and TRBJ1-1; unclear D gene. The CDR3 runs 13 residues. Deletions cut 7 bases from V and 7 bases from J, with 16 bases between. Germline-derived CDR1 and CDR2 are SNHLY and FYNNEI.

The chain joins TRBV30 to TRBJ1-4; D is uncertain. The CDR3 runs to 13 residues. Deletions cut 2 bases from V and 4 bases from J, with 8 bases between. Germline V lookup: CDR1 GTSNPN, CDR2 SVGIG (reference sequence). CDR3 DNA sequence: TGTGCCTGGAGTCATCAGGATAATGAAAAACTGTTTTTT. Amino acid sequence: CAWSHQDNEKLFF. The whole variable domain, filled in from reference TRBV30 and TRBJ1-4, reads SQTIHQWPATLVQPVGSPLSLECTVEGTSNPNLYWYRQAAGRGLQLLFYSVGIGQISSEVPQNLSASRPQDRQFILSSKKLLLSDSGFYLCAWSHQDNEKLFFGSGTQLSVL.

The chain couples TRBV15 to TRBJ1-3; D remains unclear. V was pared by 0 bases and J by 0 bases, with 9 bases between. Germline CDR1 and CDR2: LNHNV and YYDKDF (reference sequence). The CDR3 is 16 residues long. The CDR3 loop is CATSRDGEVSGNTIYF. The CDR3 nucleotides are TGTGCCACCAGCAGAGATGGGGAGGTCTCTGGAAACACCATATATTTT.

The chain couples TRBV6-5 to TRBJ2-1; 9 nucleotides agree with TRBD1. CDR1 MNHEY and CDR2 SVGAGI come from the germline V gene. There are 14 residues in the CDR3. Here the CDR3 reads CAAEADRGSGEQFF. In DNA form, the CDR3 reads TGTGCGGCCGAAGCTGACAGGGGGTCGGGTGAGCAGTTCTTC.

V and J are TRBV5-6 and TRBJ2-3; 14 bases are shared with TRBD2. Per the germline V gene, CDR1 is SGHDT and CDR2 is YYEEEE. V was clipped by 5 bases and J by 3 bases; unmatched bases: 8. CDR3 length equals 17 residues. In DNA form, the CDR3 reads TGTGCCAGCAGGGACAGACTAGCGGGGGGGCCAACAGATACGCAGTATTTT. Translated: CASRDRLAGGPTDTQYF. Full variable domain (remainder filled in from reference TRBV5-6 and TRBJ2-3): DAGVTQSPTHLIKTRGQQVTLRCSPKSGHDTVSWYQQALGQGPQFIFQYYEEEERQRGNFPDRFSGHQFPNYSSELNVNALLLGDSALYLCASRDRLAGGPTDTQYFGPGTRLTVL.

V usage is TRBV4-1 and J usage is TRBJ2-1; 7 nucleotides line up with TRBD2. This CDR3 region has 15 residues. Germline V lookup: CDR1 MGHRA, CDR2 YSYEKL. V was pared by 7 bases and J by 4 bases, with 10 bases of the junction left unmatched. As DNA, the CDR3 is TGCGCCAGCACCCGGGGAGGGCCCGTTTACAATGAGCAGTTCTTC. This codes for CASTRGGPVYNEQFF.

Note on this clone: The junction and the germline gene differ at one end; a read error may be behind it. This chain links TRBV4-1 with TRBJ2-1, with 12 bases matching TRBD2. Germline CDR1 reads MGHRA; CDR2 reads YSYEKL. The CDR3 consists of 13 residues. Written as DNA, the CDR3 is TGCGCCAGCAGCCAAGTTGGACTAGCGGGACGGATCTTC. It specifies CASSQVGLAGRIF.

The chain recombines TRBV4-1 with TRBJ2-7; 9 bases agree with TRBD1. The V and J ends lost 5 bases and 2 bases, in that order; junction bases with no gene match: 7. This CDR3 comprises 15 residues. Germline lookup yields CDR1 MGHRA and CDR2 YSYEKL. CDR3: CASSSRQGVPYEQYF. For the CDR3, the DNA is TGCGCCAGCAGCTCCCGACAGGGGGTACCCTACGAGCAGTACTTC.

V is TRBV2 and J is TRBJ1-3; D ambiguous. V shed 8 bases and J shed 0 bases, with 11 bases lying between them. CDR3 length equals 14 residues. In germline, CDR1 is SNHLY, CDR2 FYNNEI. CDR3 region: CASQPRVSGNTIYF. As DNA, the CDR3 is TGTGCCAGCCAGCCTCGGGTCTCTGGAAACACCATATATTTT.

This chain connects TRBV4-3 to TRBJ2-3; weak D call: TRBD2 (6 bases). V lost 1 base to trimming and J lost 2 bases, with 13 bases between them. This CDR3 comprises 16 residues. Germline CDR1 is LGHNA and CDR2 is YSLEER. The DNA for the CDR3 is TGCGCCAGCAGCCAAGGGAATAGCGGTTCCACAGATACGCAGTATTTT. This encodes CASSQGNSGSTDTQYF.

The gene calls are TRBV2 and TRBJ2-1; 11 nucleotides line up with TRBD2. CDR1 SNHLY and CDR2 FYNNEI come from the germline V gene. V dropped 5 bases and J dropped 1; count of bases not matched to a gene: 1. CDR3 size: 15 residues. The CDR3: CASSWTSGSYNEQFF. The CDR3 nucleotides are TGTGCCAGCAGTTGGACTAGCGGGTCCTACAATGAGCAGTTCTTC.

The J gene is TRBJ1-3, the V gene TRBV10-2, with 7 bases aligning to TRBD1. Unmatched junction bases numbered 10, after V lost 8 bases and J lost 3 bases. CDR3 length equals 15 residues. Germline assignment: CDR1 WSHSY and CDR2 SAAADI. The CDR3 sequence: CASRRGGTDGNTIYF. The DNA of the CDR3 is TGCGCCAGCCGTAGGGGCGGGACAGATGGAAACACCATATATTTT.

The chain links TRBV28 to TRBJ1-5; D gene unclear. The V end lost 9 bases, the J end lost 0 bases, and 9 bases lay between the germline ends. The V gene's germline CDR1 is MDHEN and CDR2 SYDVKM. This CDR3 has 13 residues. CDR3 in DNA: TGTGCCAGTGCGCTTTTTAGCAATCAGCCCCAGCATTTT. It encodes CASALFSNQPQHF.

The chain joins TRBV7-2 to TRBJ1-4, with 9 bases aligning to TRBD1. The CDR3 is 16 residues long. The V segment lost 5 bases and the J segment 8 bases; nucleotides outside the gene matches: 12. Germline V gene data show CDR1 as SGHTA and CDR2 as FQGNSA. CDR3 residues: CASSPTSDRGEEKLFF. For the CDR3, the DNA is TGTGCCAGCAGCCCCACCTCTGACAGGGGGGAGGAAAAACTGTTTTTT.

This chain uses TRBV19 with TRBJ2-1; maybe TRBD2 (5 bases). CDR3 length: 14 amino acids. Deletions cut 7 bases from V and 3 bases from J, with 13 bases between. The V gene's germline CDR1 is LNHDA and CDR2 SQIVND (reference sequence). The CDR3 reads CASKRDGRYNEQFF. Written as DNA, the CDR3 is TGTGCCAGTAAGAGGGATGGGCGCTACAATGAGCAGTTCTTC. The full variable domain, with the rest looked up from reference TRBV19 and TRBJ2-1, is DGGITQSPKYLFRKEGQNVTLSCEQNLNHDAMYWYRQDPGQGLRLIYYSQIVNDFQKGDIAEGYSVSREKKESFPLTVTSAQKNPTAFYLCASKRDGRYNEQFFGPGTRLTVL.

The CDR3 region has the DNA TGCGCCAGCAGCTTGGGGGGCAGGGAGGAGAACACCATATATTTT. The encoded protein is CASSLGGREENTIYF. V usage is TRBV5-1 and J usage is TRBJ1-3; D may be TRBD1 (5 bases). This CDR3 is 15 amino acids long. The V and J ends lost 0 bases and 7 bases respectively, with 14 bases between them. Germline V CDR1 and CDR2: SGHRS, YFSETQ.

This rearrangement joins TRBV10-2 to TRBJ2-6; 7 bases agree with TRBD1. CDR1 is WSHSY, CDR2 SAAADI, per germline. The CDR3 has 15 residues. V gave up 6 bases and J gave up 2 bases; unmatched junction bases: 4. The CDR3 bases are TGCGCCAGCAGGACAGGGAGCCCTGGGGCCAACGTCCTGACTTTC. This gives the protein CASRTGSPGANVLTF.

The V call is TRBV2, the J call TRBJ1-2; 7 bases fit TRBD1. Germline trimming cut 3 bases from V and 4 bases from J; bases unmatched to any gene: 8. The germline CDR1 and CDR2 sequences are SNHLY and FYNNEI. This CDR3 contains 15 residues. In nucleotides, the CDR3 is TGTGCCAGCAGTGATATCTTCGGGACAGCCTATGGCTACACCTTC. Translating it yields CASSDIFGTAYGYTF.

A single count supports this clone. This chain joins TRBV15 and TRBJ2-6; 8 bases are a match to TRBD1. The CDR3 loop spans 17 amino acids. CDR1 LNHNV and CDR2 YYDKDF come from the germline V gene (reference sequence). Trimming removed 1 base from V and 2 bases from J; junction bases left unmatched: 4. The CDR3 DNA is TGTGCCACCAGCAGAGTGCAGGGGGCCACTGGGGCCAACGTCCTGACTTTC. It codes for CATSRVQGATGANVLTF.

The rearrangement links TRBV5-1 to TRBJ1-1; 7 nucleotides line up with TRBD1. CDR1 and CDR2 from the germline V gene are SGHRS and YFSETQ. The V gene end was trimmed by 4 bases and the J gene end by 3 bases; junction bases not matched to a gene: 18. This CDR3 comprises 18 residues. The CDR3 DNA reads TGCGCCAGCAGCCTATTCGGGACAGAAGGTATATGGGACACTGAAGCTTTCTTT. Its translation is CASSLFGTEGIWDTEAFF.

The chain joins TRBV6-1 to TRBJ2-5, with 10 bases fitting TRBD2. The CDR3 totals 15 residues. The germline CDR1 and CDR2 sequences are MNHNS and SASEGT. J was trimmed by 1 base and V by 7 bases; bases with no gene match: 6. CDR3 sequence: CASTPSSGGQETQYF. In DNA form, the CDR3 reads TGTGCCAGCACTCCTTCTAGCGGGGGCCAAGAGACCCAGTACTTC.

The V gene is TRBV19, the J gene TRBJ1-1; no clear D gene. Trimming removed 3 bases from V and 1 base from J, with 6 bases in between. This CDR3 has 13 amino acids. Per the germline V gene, CDR1 is LNHDA and CDR2 is SQIVND (reference sequence). The CDR3 DNA sequence: TGTGCCAGTAGTATGAAAGCGAACACTGAAGCTTTCTTT. Residues: CASSMKANTEAFF.

The table lists this clone with a few counts. The V gene is TRBV6-5, the J gene TRBJ2-3, with TRBD2 as a possible D gene (5 bases). Germline assignment: CDR1 MNHEY and CDR2 SVGAGI. With 6 bases removed from V and 1 base from J, the gap between germline ends came to 14 bases. There are 15 residues in the CDR3. This chain's CDR3 is CASRSGLAGTDTQYF. In DNA, the CDR3 is TGTGCCAGCAGGAGCGGCCTAGCTGGCACAGATACGCAGTATTTT.

This rearrangement joins TRBV7-2 to TRBJ2-3, with 9 bases identical to TRBD2. Germline values: CDR1 SGHTA, CDR2 FQGNSA. V shed 5 bases, J shed 5 bases, and the junction held 11 bases outside the gene matches. There are 16 residues in the CDR3. CDR3 DNA: TGTGCCAGCAGCCCTCATAGCGGGGGCTTAATAGATACGCAGTATTTT. Translation: CASSPHSGGLIDTQYF.

The V and J genes are TRBV7-8 and TRBJ1-1; D possibly corresponds to TRBD1 (5 bases). The CDR3 is made up of 11 amino acids. Trimming stripped 6 bases from V and 11 bases from J, with 13 bases between. CDR1 and CDR2 from the germline V gene are SGHVS and FQNEAQ. The CDR3 loop reads CASRPLGGAFF. The CDR3 bases are TGTGCCAGCAGGCCCTTGGGGGGGGCTTTCTTT. The full variable domain, its missing parts supplied by reference TRBV7-8 and TRBJ1-1, is GAGVSQSPRYKVAKRGQDVALRCDPISGHVSLFWYQQALGQGPEFLTYFQNEAQLDKSGLPSDRFFAERPEGSVSTLKIQRTQQEDSAVYLCASRPLGGAFFGQGTRLTVV.

This rearrangement joins TRBV30 to TRBJ1-1; D gene uncertain. Germline loops: CDR1 GTSNPN, CDR2 SVGIG (reference sequence). With 2 bases removed from V and 8 bases from J, the gap between germline ends came to 12 bases. This CDR3 is built from 12 residues. CDR3 residues: CAWSTRGWEAFF. The CDR3 DNA is TGTGCCTGGAGTACCAGAGGCTGGGAAGCTTTCTTT.

The V and J genes are TRBV5-5 and TRBJ1-4; 8 positions agree with TRBD1. V lost 4 bases and J lost 7; bases outside the gene matches: 15. Germline V gives CDR1 SGHKS, CDR2 YYEKEE (reference sequence). This CDR3 has 17 residues. The CDR3: CASSPDREVRVIEKLFF. In nucleotides, the CDR3 is TGTGCCAGCAGCCCGGACAGGGAGGTTAGAGTGATTGAAAAACTGTTTTTT. Full variable domain (outside the CDR3, taken from reference TRBV5-5 and TRBJ1-4): DAGVTQSPTHLIKTRGQQVTLRCSPISGHKSVSWYQQVLGQGPQFIFQYYEKEERGRGNFPDRFSARQFPNYSSELNVNALLLGDSALYLCASSPDREVRVIEKLFFGSGTQLSVL.

This chain connects TRBV5-6 to TRBJ2-7; D gene uncertain. Per the germline V gene, CDR1 is SGHDT and CDR2 is YYEEEE. V shed 4 bases and J shed 6 bases, with 23 bases lying between them. This CDR3 is built from 16 residues. The CDR3 sequence: CASSHRPVERVSEQYF. In DNA form, the CDR3 reads TGTGCCAGCAGCCACCGACCTGTGGAGCGAGTTTCCGAGCAGTACTTC. The whole variable domain, filled in from reference TRBV5-6 and TRBJ2-7, reads DAGVTQSPTHLIKTRGQQVTLRCSPKSGHDTVSWYQQALGQGPQFIFQYYEEEERQRGNFPDRFSGHQFPNYSSELNVNALLLGDSALYLCASSHRPVERVSEQYFGPGTRLTVT.

The chain employs TRBV6-1 and TRBJ2-5, with 8 positions matching TRBD1. Germline values: CDR1 MNHNS, CDR2 SASEGT. This CDR3 has 16 amino acids. Trimming cost V 3 bases and J 4 bases; bases outside gene matches: 10. CDR3 amino acids: CASSDLSGTGRETQYF. As DNA, the CDR3 is TGTGCCAGCAGTGATCTCAGTGGGACAGGCCGAGAGACCCAGTACTTC.